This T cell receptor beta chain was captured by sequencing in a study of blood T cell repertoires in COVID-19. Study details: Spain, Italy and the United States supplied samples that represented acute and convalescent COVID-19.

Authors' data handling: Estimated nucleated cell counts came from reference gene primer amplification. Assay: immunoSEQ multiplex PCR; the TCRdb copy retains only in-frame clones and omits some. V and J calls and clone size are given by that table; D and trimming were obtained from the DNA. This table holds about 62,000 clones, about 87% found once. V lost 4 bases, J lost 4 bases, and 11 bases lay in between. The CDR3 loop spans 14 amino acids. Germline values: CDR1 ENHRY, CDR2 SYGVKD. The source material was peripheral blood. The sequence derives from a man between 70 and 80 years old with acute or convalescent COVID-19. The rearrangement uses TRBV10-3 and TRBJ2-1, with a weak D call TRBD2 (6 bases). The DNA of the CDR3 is TGTGCCATCAGTGCTGGCGGGACGTACAATGAGCAGTTCTTC. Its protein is CAISAGGTYNEQFF.